This T cell receptor beta chain was profiled in a study of blood T cell repertoires in COVID-19. Study background: Samples came from the United States, Italy and Spain, spanning acute and convalescent COVID-19.

V trimming: 8 bases; J trimming: 8 bases; junction bases outside the gene matches: 9. The length of the CDR3 is 13 residues. The germline V gene has CDR1 MNHEY and CDR2 SMNVEV (reference sequence). Original methodology: From reference gene primer amplification, estimates of nucleated cell counts were derived. Only in-frame clones appear in the TCRdb table, and some are missing; sequencing was by immunoSEQ multiplex PCR. V and J calls and clone size are as listed in that table; D and trimming were resolved from the DNA. The table has fewer than 250,000 clones, just under 85% seen once. V and J are TRBV27 and TRBJ2-1, with TRBD1 matching over 7 bases. Sequencing was done on a sample of peripheral blood. The receptor comes from a woman older than 75 with acute or convalescent COVID-19. The CDR3 nucleotides are TGTGCCAGCTCACCGACAGGGCGCGATGAGCAGTTCTTC. The encoded protein is CASSPTGRDEQFF.